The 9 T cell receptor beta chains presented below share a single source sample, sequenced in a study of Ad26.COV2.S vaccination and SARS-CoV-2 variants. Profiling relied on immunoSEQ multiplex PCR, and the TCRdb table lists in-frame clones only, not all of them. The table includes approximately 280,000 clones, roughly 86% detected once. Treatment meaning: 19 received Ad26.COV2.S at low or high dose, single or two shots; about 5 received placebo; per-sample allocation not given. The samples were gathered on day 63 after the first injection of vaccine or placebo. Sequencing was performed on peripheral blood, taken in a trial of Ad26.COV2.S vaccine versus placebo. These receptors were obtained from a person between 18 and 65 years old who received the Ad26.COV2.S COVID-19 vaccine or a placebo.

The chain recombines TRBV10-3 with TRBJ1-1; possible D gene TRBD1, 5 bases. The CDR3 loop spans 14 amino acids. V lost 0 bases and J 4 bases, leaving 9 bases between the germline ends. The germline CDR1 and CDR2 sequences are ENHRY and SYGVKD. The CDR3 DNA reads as TGTGCCATCAGTGAGTCTGGGGGTTCCACTGAAGCTTTCTTT. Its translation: CAISESGGSTEAFF.

CDR3 coding DNA: TGCGCCAGCAGCCTCATTTGGGGGGCGAGTACTGAAGCTTTCTTT. Residues: CASSLIWGASTEAFF. The V gene is TRBV4-3, the J gene TRBJ1-1; TRBD1 might be the D (6 bases). The CDR3 contains 15 residues. Germline lookup yields CDR1 LGHNA and CDR2 YSLEER. Between the trimmed V and J ends, which lost 4 bases and 5 bases, there was a span of 17 bases.

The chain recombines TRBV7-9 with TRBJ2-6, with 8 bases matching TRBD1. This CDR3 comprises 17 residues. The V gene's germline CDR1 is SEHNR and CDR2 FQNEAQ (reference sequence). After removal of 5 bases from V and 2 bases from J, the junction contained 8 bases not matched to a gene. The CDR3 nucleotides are TGTGCCAGCAGCCGAAATAGACAGGGGCCTGGGGCCAACGTCCTGACTTTC. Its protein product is CASSRNRQGPGANVLTF.

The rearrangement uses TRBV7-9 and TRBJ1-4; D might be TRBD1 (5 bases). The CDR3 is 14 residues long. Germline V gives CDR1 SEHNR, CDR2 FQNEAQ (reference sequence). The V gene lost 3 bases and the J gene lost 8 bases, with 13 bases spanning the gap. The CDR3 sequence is CASSFGQGPEKLFF. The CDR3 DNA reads TGTGCCAGCAGCTTCGGGCAGGGCCCCGAAAAACTGTTTTTT.

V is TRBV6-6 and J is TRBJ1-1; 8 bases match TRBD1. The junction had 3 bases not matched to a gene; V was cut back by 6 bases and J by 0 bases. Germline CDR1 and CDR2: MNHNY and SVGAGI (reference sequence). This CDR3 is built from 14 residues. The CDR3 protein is CASRNRGMNTEAFF. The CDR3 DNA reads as TGTGCCAGCAGAAACAGGGGGATGAACACTGAAGCTTTCTTT.

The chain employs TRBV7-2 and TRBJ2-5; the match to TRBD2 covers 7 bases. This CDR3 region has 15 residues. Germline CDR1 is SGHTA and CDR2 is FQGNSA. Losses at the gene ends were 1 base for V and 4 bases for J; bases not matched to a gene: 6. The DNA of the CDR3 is TGTGCCAGCAGCTTAGGGTCGTTAGCGGGAGAGACCCAGTACTTC. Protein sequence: CASSLGSLAGETQYF. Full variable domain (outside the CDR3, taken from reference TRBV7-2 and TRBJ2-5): GAGVSQSPSNKVTEKGKDVELRCDPISGHTALYWYRQSLGQGLEFLIYFQGNSAPDKSGLPSDRFSAERTGGSVSTLTIQRTQQEDSAVYLCASSLGSLAGETQYFGPGTRLLVL.

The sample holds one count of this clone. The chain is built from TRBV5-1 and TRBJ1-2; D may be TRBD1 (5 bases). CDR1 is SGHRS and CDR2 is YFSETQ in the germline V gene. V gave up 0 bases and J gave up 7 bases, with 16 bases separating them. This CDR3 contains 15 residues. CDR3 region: CASSLGPAGRLGYTF. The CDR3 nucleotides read TGCGCCAGCAGCTTGGGACCGGCGGGGCGGCTTGGCTACACCTTC.

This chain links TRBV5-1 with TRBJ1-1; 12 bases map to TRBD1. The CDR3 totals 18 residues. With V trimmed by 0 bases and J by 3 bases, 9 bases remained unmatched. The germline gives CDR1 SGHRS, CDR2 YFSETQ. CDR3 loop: CASSLAAGTGGSYTEAFF. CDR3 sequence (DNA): TGCGCCAGCAGCTTGGCGGCCGGGACAGGGGGCTCGTACACTGAAGCTTTCTTT. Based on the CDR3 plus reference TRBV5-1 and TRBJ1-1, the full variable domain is KAGVTQTPRYLIKTRGQQVTLSCSPISGHRSVSWYQQTPGQGLQFLFEYFSETQRNKGNFPGRFSGRQFSNSRSEMNVSTLELGDSALYLCASSLAAGTGGSYTEAFFGQGTRLTVV.

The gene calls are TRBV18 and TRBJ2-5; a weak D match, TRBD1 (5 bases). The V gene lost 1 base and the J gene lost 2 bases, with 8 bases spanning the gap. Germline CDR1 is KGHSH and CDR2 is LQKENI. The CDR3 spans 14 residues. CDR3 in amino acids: CASSPRPGQETQYF. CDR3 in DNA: TGTGCCAGCTCACCACGACCAGGGCAAGAGACCCAGTACTTC.